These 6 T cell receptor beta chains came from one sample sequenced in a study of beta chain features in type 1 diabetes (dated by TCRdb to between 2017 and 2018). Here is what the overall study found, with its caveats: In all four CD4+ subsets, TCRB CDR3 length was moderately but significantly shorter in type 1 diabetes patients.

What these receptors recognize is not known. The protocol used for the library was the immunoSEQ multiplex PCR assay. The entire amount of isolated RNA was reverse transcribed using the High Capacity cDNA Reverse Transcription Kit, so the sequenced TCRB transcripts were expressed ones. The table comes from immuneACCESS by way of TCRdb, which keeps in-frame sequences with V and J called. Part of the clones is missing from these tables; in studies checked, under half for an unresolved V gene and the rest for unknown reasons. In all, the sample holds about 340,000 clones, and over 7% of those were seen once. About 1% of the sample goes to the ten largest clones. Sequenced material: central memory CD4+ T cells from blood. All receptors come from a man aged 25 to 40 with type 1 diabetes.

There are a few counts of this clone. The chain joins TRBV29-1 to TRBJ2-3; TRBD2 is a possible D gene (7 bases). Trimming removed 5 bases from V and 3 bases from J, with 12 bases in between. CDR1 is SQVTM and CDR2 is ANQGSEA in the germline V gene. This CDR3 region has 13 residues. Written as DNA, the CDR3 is TGCAGCGTTTGGGGGGGGGCTACAGATACGCAGTATTTT. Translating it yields CSVWGGATDTQYF.

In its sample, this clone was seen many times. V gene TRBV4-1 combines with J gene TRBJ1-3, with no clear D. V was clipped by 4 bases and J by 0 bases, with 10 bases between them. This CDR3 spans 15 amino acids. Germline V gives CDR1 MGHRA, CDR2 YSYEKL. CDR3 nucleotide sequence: TGCGCCAGCAGCCTGCGAGGAGACTCTGGAAACACCATATATTTT. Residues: CASSLRGDSGNTIYF.

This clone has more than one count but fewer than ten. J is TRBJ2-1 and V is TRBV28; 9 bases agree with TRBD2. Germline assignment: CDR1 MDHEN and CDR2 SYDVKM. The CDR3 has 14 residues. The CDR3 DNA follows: TGTGCGGGCCAACTAGCGGGCGAGTACAATGAGCAGTTCTTC. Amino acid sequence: CAGQLAGEYNEQFF. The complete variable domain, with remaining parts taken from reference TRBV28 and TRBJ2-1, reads DVKVTQSSRYLVKRTGEKVFLECVQDMDHENMFWYRQDPGLGLRLIYFSYDVKMKEKGDIPEGYSVSREKKERFSLILESASTNQTSMYLCAGQLAGEYNEQFFGPGTRLTVL.

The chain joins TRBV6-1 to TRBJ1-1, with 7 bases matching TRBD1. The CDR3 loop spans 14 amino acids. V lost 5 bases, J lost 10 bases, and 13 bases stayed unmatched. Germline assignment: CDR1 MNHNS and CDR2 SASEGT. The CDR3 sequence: CASSPQTGFGGAFF. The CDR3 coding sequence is TGTGCCAGCAGTCCCCAGACAGGGTTCGGCGGAGCTTTCTTT.

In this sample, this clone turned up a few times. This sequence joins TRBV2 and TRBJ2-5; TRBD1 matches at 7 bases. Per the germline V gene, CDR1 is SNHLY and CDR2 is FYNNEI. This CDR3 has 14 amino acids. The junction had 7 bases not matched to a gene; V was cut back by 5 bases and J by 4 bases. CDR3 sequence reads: CASSQQGFRETQYF. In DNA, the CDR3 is TGTGCCAGCAGTCAACAGGGGTTCCGAGAGACCCAGTACTTC.

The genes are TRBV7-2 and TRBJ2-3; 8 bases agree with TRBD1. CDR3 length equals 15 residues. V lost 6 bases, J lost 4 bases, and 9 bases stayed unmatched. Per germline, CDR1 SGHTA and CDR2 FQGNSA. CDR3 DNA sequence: TGTGCCAGCAGTGCCGGGACAGGTACAGCAGATACGCAGTATTTT. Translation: CASSAGTGTADTQYF. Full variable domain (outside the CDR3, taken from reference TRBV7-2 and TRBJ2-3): GAGVSQSPSNKVTEKGKDVELRCDPISGHTALYWYRQSLGQGLEFLIYFQGNSAPDKSGLPSDRFSAERTGGSVSTLTIQRTQQEDSAVYLCASSAGTGTADTQYFGPGTRLTVL.